These 17 T cell receptor beta chains were all obtained from the same sample, sequenced in a study of T cells in Graves' hyperthyroidism and ophthalmopathy. Using RNA transcripts as the source, TCR beta CDR3 regions were amplified. A set of HTBI primers served as the primers for a first-round RT-PCR of the TCR CDR3. One entry per CDR3 protein, called by TCRdb with MiXCR from the multiplex PCR reads. The sample lists fewer than 200,000 distinct CDR3 sequences; roughly 10% were seen once. The sequencing input was blood. These receptors were taken from a woman between 18 and 29 years old with Graves' hyperthyroidism that later progressed to Graves' ophthalmopathy.

This clonotype was seen ten or more times. The V call is TRBV6-1, the J call TRBJ2-6, with D hard to call. Germline lookup yields CDR1 MNHNS and CDR2 SASEGT. The CDR3 spans 14 residues. V lost 7 bases and J lost 0, with 7 bases in between. The CDR3 protein is CASTMDSGANVLTF. The DNA for the CDR3 is TGTGCCAGCACTATGGACTCTGGGGCCAACGTCCTGACTTTC.

In its sample, this clonotype was seen a few times. This chain connects TRBV29-1 to TRBJ1-2; D remains unclear. The V and J ends lost 5 bases and 5 bases respectively, with 9 bases between them. The V gene's germline CDR1 is SQVTM and CDR2 ANQGSEA. The CDR3 runs to 11 residues. The CDR3 region has the DNA TGCAGCGTTTCCGACACTTATGGCTACACCTTC. Its protein product is CSVSDTYGYTF.

In its sample, this clonotype was seen many times. V is TRBV5-1 and J is TRBJ2-2, with TRBD2 identical over 9 bases. The CDR3 consists of 17 residues. The trim removed 1 base at V and 1 base at J, leaving 5 bases unmatched. Per germline, CDR1 SGHRS and CDR2 YFSETQ. The CDR3 region is CASSLIGGRENTGELFF. DNA of the CDR3: TGCGCCAGCAGCTTGATTGGCGGGAGGGAGAACACCGGGGAGCTGTTTTTT.

This clonotype has a count of ten or more. This chain links TRBV11-2 with TRBJ1-4, with 7 bases aligning to TRBD1. The CDR3 is 13 amino acids. The ends lost 2 bases at V and 8 bases at J; junction bases unmatched: 2. The germline CDR1 and CDR2 sequences are SGHAT and FQNNGV. CDR3 loop: CASSLWDREKLFF. CDR3 coding DNA: TGTGCCAGCAGCTTATGGGACAGAGAAAAACTGTTTTTT.

This clonotype was picked up a small number of times. This sequence joins TRBV6-1 and TRBJ2-7, with no clear D. The germline V and J ends were trimmed by 10 bases and 5 bases, with 12 bases remaining between them. This CDR3 spans 11 amino acids. Germline V gives CDR1 MNHNS, CDR2 SASEGT. CDR3: CATGSLNEQYF. The CDR3 region has the DNA TGTGCCACCGGCAGTCTGAACGAGCAGTACTTC.

The chain couples TRBV12-3 or TRBV12-4 to TRBJ1-2, with a weak D call TRBD1 (6 bases). This CDR3 comprises 13 residues. V lost 4 bases and J 8 bases, leaving 14 bases between the germline ends. The CDR3 loop is CASSSAGAGGYTF. As DNA, the CDR3 is TGTGCCAGCAGTTCCGCGGGGGCTGGAGGCTACACCTTC.

In its sample, this clonotype was seen many times. The chain links TRBV5-1 to TRBJ1-1; no clear D. The CDR3 consists of 13 residues. Looked up from germline, CDR1 is SGHRS and CDR2 is YFSETQ. Trimming took 4 bases from V and 1 from J, leaving 8 bases between them. The CDR3 nucleotides read TGCGCCAGCAGCCCTCGGCCGAACACTGAAGCTTTCTTT. Amino acids: CASSPRPNTEAFF.

This clonotype was picked up a small number of times. This chain connects TRBV30 to TRBJ2-3; 12 nucleotides match TRBD2. Looked up from germline, CDR1 is GTSNPN and CDR2 is SVGIG (reference sequence). There are 14 residues in the CDR3. The ends lost 2 bases at V and 6 bases at J; junction bases unmatched: 3. CDR3 amino acids: CAWSPSGGADTQYF. As DNA, the CDR3 is TGTGCCTGGAGTCCTAGCGGGGGGGCGGATACGCAGTATTTT.

The chain combines TRBV19 with TRBJ1-5; 8 bases match TRBD1. The CDR3 runs to 18 residues. V was clipped by 6 bases and J by 1 base; unmatched bases: 14. The germline V gene encodes CDR1 LNHDA and CDR2 SQIVND (reference sequence). CDR3 amino acids: CASRIPYGQGGSNQPQHF. Written as DNA, the CDR3 is TGTGCCAGTAGGATACCCTACGGACAGGGAGGAAGCAATCAGCCCCAGCATTTT.

This clonotype was counted ten times or more. This sequence joins TRBV7-2 and TRBJ2-7; D remains ambiguous. Germline CDR1 and CDR2: SGHTA and FQGNSA. This CDR3 is 13 amino acids long. The V and J ends lost 2 bases and 4 bases respectively, with 9 bases between them. The chain's CDR3 is CASSLPGTYEQYF. CDR3 bases: TGTGCCAGCAGCTTACCGGGTACTTACGAGCAGTACTTC.

J is TRBJ1-1 and V is TRBV7-9; D is uncertain. CDR1 and CDR2 (germline): SEHNR, FQNEAQ (reference sequence). There are 12 residues in the CDR3. With 2 bases removed from V and 7 bases from J, the gap between germline ends came to 8 bases. The CDR3 nucleotides read TGTGCCAGCAGCTTAAATGGGATTGAAGCTTTCTTT. This sequence encodes CASSLNGIEAFF.

This clonotype was recorded many times. This sequence joins TRBV28 and TRBJ2-7; 10 nucleotides match TRBD2. Germline assignment: CDR1 MDHEN and CDR2 SYDVKM. J gave up 4 bases and V 4 bases, and 10 bases lay outside the gene matches. The CDR3 sequence is 16 residues long. CDR3 coding DNA: TGTGCCAGCAGTTCCCCAAGCGGGGGGGGATGGTACGAGCAGTACTTC. Protein: CASSSPSGGGWYEQYF.

At least ten counts were recorded for this clonotype. The CDR3 region is CAISDWSRGDTQYF. CDR3 nucleotide sequence: TGTGCCATCAGTGATTGGTCTCGGGGGGATACGCAGTATTTT. The rearrangement joins TRBV10-3 to TRBJ2-3; D is perhaps TRBD2 (6 bases). V was pared by 3 bases and J by 6 bases, with 13 bases between. From germline, CDR1 is ENHRY and CDR2 SYGVKD. This CDR3 has 14 amino acids.

This clonotype was seen at least ten times. The genes are TRBV28 and TRBJ2-3, with 7 bases identical to TRBD2. The V segment lost 4 bases and the J segment 2 bases; nucleotides outside the gene matches: 12. This CDR3 contains 17 residues. Germline V lookup: CDR1 MDHEN, CDR2 SYDVKM. The CDR3: CASSSSWDYRYTDTQYF. CDR3 in DNA: TGTGCCAGCAGTTCCTCTTGGGACTACCGCTACACAGATACGCAGTATTTT. The variable domain in full, completed from reference TRBV28 and TRBJ2-3, reads DVKVTQSSRYLVKRTGEKVFLECVQDMDHENMFWYRQDPGLGLRLIYFSYDVKMKEKGDIPEGYSVSREKKERFSLILESASTNQTSMYLCASSSSWDYRYTDTQYFGPGTRLTVL.

The chain uses TRBV5-6 and TRBJ2-3, with D maybe TRBD2 (5 bases). V gave up 7 bases and J gave up 2 bases, with 17 bases separating them. The germline V gene encodes CDR1 SGHDT and CDR2 YYEEEE. This CDR3 is built from 15 residues. The CDR3 DNA reads TGTGCCAGCTGTACGACGGGGTTACTCACAGATACGCAGTATTTT. Its translation: CASCTTGLLTDTQYF.

This clonotype has at least ten counts. The J gene is TRBJ1-1, the V gene TRBV3-1; D uncertain. Trimming stripped 0 bases from V and 2 bases from J, with 7 bases between. This CDR3 region has 14 residues. The germline V gene has CDR1 LGHDT and CDR2 YNNKEL (reference sequence). CDR3 sequence: CASSQEGSNTEAFF. Written as DNA, the CDR3 is TGTGCCAGCAGCCAAGAGGGGAGCAACACTGAAGCTTTCTTT.

This clonotype was counted at least ten times. The chain has TRBV14 and TRBJ2-5, with D unclear. V was pared by 5 bases and J by 2 bases, with 6 bases between. The CDR3 runs to 12 residues. From germline, CDR1 is SGHDN and CDR2 FVKESK. The CDR3, as DNA: TGTGCCAGCAGCGAACAGCAAGAGACCCAGTACTTC. It is translated as CASSEQQETQYF. The full variable domain, completed using reference TRBV14 and TRBJ2-5, is EAGVTQFPSHSVIEKGQTVTLRCDPISGHDNLYWYRRVMGKEIKFLLHFVKESKQDESGMPNNRFLAERTGGTYSTLKVQPAELEDSGVYFCASSEQQETQYFGPGTRLLVL.